This T cell receptor (beta chain) was obtained from a study of OX40 agonist ivuxolimab in advanced cancers. Per the germline V gene, CDR1 is MNHNS and CDR2 is SASEGT. Trimming cost V 0 bases and J 0 bases, with 13 bases left between them. The CDR3 runs to 17 residues. Clones were read by immunoSEQ multiplex PCR, and TCRdb kept only the in-frame ones, dropping some. The table records some 14,000 clones, approximately 90% of them present only once. V is TRBV6-1 and J is TRBJ2-3, with D tentatively TRBD1 or TRBD2 (5 bases each). This specimen consisted of CD4+ or CD8+ T cells sorted from blood, obtained in a trial of the OX40 agonist ivuxolimab. The sequence came from an adult with an advanced solid tumor such as melanoma, head and neck, liver or kidney cancer. In nucleotides, the CDR3 is TGTGCCAGCAGTGAAGCTGGGGGACGCCTAAGCACAGATACGCAGTATTTT. It yields the protein CASSEAGGRLSTDTQYF.